The 3 T cell receptor beta chains below come from one sample, sequenced in a study of identical twins. TCRdb re-called the 5' RACE reads through MiXCR, storing one row per CDR3 protein. This sample carries 410,000 or so distinct CDR3 sequences, approximately 17% of them seen once, and the ten largest clones take approximately 12%. Sequenced input: naive T cells sorted from blood. These TCRs come from a man in his fifties in good health.

This clonotype was found many times. The chain links TRBV6-2 or TRBV6-3 to TRBJ2-1; the match to TRBD1 covers 9 bases. CDR3 length equals 15 residues. The J segment lost 9 bases and the V segment lost 3 bases, leaving 9 bases of the junction unmatched. Per germline, CDR1 MNHEY and CDR2 SVGEGT. The CDR3 DNA follows: TGTGCCAGCAGTTATCCACAGGGGGCTCGGATTGAGCAGTTCTTC. Protein product: CASSYPQGARIEQFF.

This clonotype has just a few counts. V and J are TRBV6-5 and TRBJ2-5; TRBD2 matches 13 bases. Germline trimming cut 10 bases from V and 7 bases from J; bases unmatched to any gene: 6. CDR1 and CDR2 from the germline V gene are MNHEY and SVGAGI. The CDR3 runs 13 residues. CDR3 bases: TGTGCCACCCATCGACTAGCGGGGGGGACCCAGTACTTC. Translation gives CATHRLAGGTQYF.

This sequence joins TRBV3-1 and TRBJ2-3, with TRBD2 identical over 8 bases. V gave up 2 bases and J gave up 3 bases; unmatched junction bases: 7. In germline, CDR1 is LGHDT, CDR2 YNNKEL (reference sequence). The CDR3 is made up of 16 amino acids. CDR3 protein: CASSQTGGAWTDTQYF. CDR3 sequence (DNA): TGTGCCAGCAGCCAAACCGGGGGGGCCTGGACAGATACGCAGTATTTT.